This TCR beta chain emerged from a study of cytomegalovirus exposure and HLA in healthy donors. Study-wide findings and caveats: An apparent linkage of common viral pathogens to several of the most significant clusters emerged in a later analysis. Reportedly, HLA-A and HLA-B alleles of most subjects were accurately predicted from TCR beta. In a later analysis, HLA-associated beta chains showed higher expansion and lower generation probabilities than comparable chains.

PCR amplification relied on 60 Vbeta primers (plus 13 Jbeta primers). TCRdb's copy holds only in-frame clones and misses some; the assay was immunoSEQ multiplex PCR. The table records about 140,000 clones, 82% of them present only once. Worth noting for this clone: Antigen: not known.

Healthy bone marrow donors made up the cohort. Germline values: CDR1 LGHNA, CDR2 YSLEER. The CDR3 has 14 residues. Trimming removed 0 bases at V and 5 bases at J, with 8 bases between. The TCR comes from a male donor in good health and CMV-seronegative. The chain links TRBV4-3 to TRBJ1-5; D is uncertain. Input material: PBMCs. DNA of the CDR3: TGCGCCAGCAGCCAAGACGCCGGAGATCAGCCCCAGCATTTT. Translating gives CASSQDAGDQPQHF.